This T cell receptor beta chain was retrieved from a study of T cell repertoires in cytomegalovirus infection. Study results and limitations: What dominated the ex vivo response were HLA-C-restricted CMV-specific TCR beta clonotypes.

V trimming: 5 bases; J trimming: 9 bases; junction bases outside the gene matches: 4. Germline loops: CDR1 SGHTA, CDR2 FQGTGA. CDR3 length: 12 amino acids. TCRdb re-called the reads with MiXCR, one entry per CDR3 protein. The table includes fewer than 900,000 distinct CDR3 sequences, 25% to 30% detected once. Comments on this clonotype: Its antigen is not identified.

This rearrangement joins TRBV7-3 to TRBJ2-1; 7 bases agree with TRBD2. The clonotype was recovered from a human donor in good health (CMV status not recorded). Some clones in this sample may be carry-over from other donors' samples. The input for sequencing was cultured CD8+ T cells from PBMCs, taken from culture after CMV antigen stimulation. The CDR3 loop reads CASSPGTTEQFF. The CDR3 nucleotides read TGTGCCAGCAGCCCCGGGACTACTGAGCAGTTCTTC.